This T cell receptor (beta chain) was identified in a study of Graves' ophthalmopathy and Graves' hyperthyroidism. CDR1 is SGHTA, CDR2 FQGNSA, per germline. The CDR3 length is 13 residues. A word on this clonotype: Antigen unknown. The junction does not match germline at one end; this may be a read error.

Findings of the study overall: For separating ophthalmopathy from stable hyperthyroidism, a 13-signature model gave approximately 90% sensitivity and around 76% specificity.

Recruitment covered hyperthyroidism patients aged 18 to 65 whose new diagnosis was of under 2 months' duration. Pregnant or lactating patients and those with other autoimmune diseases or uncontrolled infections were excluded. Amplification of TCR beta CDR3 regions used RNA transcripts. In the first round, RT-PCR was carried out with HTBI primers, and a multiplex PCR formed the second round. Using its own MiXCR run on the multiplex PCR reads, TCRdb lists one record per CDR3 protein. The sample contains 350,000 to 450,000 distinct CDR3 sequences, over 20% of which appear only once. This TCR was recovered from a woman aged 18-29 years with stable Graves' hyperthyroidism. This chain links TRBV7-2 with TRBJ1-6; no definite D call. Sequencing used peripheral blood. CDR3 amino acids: CVSSLHGNSPLHF. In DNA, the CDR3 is TGTGTCAGCAGCTTACACGGGAATTCACCCCTCCACTTT. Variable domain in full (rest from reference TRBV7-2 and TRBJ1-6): GAGVSQSPSNKVTEKGKDVELRCDPISGHTALYWYRQSLGQGLEFLIYFQGNSAPDKSGLPSDRFSAERTGGSVSTLTIQRTQQEDSAVYLCVSSLHGNSPLHFGNGTRLTVT.